This TCR beta chain was recovered during a study of cytomegalovirus exposure and HLA in healthy donors. The germline V gene has CDR1 SGHNT and CDR2 YENEEA. The CDR3 has 14 residues. V lost 5 bases and J lost 0, with 10 bases in between. A multiplex PCR was run with 60 Vbeta primers and 13 Jbeta primers. Data came from immunoSEQ multiplex PCR; TCRdb stores just in-frame clones and leaves some out. The data hold around 140,000 clones, with 70% to 80% observed a single time. The chain carries TRBV11-3 and TRBJ1-1; D gene uncertain. The sample was PBMCs. The sequence derives from a middle-aged woman in good health and CMV-seropositive. This chain's CDR3 is CASSVGLMNTEAFF. CDR3 DNA: TGTGCCAGCAGCGTAGGACTAATGAACACTGAAGCTTTCTTT.